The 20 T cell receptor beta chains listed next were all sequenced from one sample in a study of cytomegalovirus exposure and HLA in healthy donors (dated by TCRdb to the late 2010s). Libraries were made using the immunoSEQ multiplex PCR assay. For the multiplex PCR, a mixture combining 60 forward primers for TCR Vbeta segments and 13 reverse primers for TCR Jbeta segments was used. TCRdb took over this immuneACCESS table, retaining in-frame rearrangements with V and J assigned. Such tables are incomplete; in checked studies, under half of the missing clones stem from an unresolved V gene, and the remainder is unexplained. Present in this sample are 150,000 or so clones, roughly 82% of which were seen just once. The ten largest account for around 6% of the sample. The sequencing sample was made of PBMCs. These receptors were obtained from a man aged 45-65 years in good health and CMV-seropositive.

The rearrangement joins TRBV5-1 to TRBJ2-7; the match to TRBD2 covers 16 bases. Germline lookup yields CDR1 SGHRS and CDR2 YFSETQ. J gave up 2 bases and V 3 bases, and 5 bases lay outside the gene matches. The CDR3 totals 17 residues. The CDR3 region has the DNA TGCGCCAGCAGCTCGGGACTAGCGGGGGGGGTCACCTACGAGCAGTACTTC. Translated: CASSSGLAGGVTYEQYF.

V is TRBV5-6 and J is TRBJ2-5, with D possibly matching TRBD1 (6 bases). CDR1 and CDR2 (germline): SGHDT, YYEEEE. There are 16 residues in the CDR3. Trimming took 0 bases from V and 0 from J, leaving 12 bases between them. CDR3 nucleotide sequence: TGTGCCAGCAGCTTGGCCAGGGGTGGGGACCAAGAGACCCAGTACTTC. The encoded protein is CASSLARGGDQETQYF. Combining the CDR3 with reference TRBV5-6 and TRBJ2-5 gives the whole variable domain DAGVTQSPTHLIKTRGQQVTLRCSPKSGHDTVSWYQQALGQGPQFIFQYYEEEERQRGNFPDRFSGHQFPNYSSELNVNALLLGDSALYLCASSLARGGDQETQYFGPGTRLLVL.

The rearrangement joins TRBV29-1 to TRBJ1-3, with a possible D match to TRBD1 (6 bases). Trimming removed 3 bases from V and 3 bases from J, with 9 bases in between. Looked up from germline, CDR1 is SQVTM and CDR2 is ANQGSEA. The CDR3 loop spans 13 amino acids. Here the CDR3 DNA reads TGCAGCGTTGATTCAGGGGATGGAAACACCATATATTTT. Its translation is CSVDSGDGNTIYF. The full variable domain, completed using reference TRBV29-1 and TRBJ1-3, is SAVISQKPSRDICQRGTSLTIQCQVDSQVTMMFWYRQQPGQSLTLIATANQGSEATYESGFVIDKFPISRPNLTFSTLTVSNMSPEDSSIYLCSVDSGDGNTIYFGEGSWLTVV.

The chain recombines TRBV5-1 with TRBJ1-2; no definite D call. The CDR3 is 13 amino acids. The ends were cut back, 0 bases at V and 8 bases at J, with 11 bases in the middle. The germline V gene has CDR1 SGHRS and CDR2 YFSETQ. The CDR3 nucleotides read TGCGCCAGCAGCTTGGATCTACCCGGGGGCTACACCTTC. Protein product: CASSLDLPGGYTF.

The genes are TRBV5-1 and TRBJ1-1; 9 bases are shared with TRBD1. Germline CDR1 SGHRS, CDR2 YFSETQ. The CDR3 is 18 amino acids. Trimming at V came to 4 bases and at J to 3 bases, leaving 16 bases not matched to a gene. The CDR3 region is CASSLQGAPRRMDTEAFF. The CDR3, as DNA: TGCGCCAGCAGCCTACAGGGGGCGCCCCGCAGGATGGACACTGAAGCTTTCTTT.

The DNA of the CDR3 is TGTGCCACCAGCAGAGGGGACGCGGGAGGGAGAAATGAGCAGTTCTTC. Protein sequence: CATSRGDAGGRNEQFF. The chain couples TRBV15 to TRBJ2-1, with 9 bases lining up with TRBD2. The CDR3 spans 16 residues. The germline V gene has CDR1 LNHNV and CDR2 YYDKDF (reference sequence). J lost 7 bases, V lost 1 base, and 8 bases had no gene match.

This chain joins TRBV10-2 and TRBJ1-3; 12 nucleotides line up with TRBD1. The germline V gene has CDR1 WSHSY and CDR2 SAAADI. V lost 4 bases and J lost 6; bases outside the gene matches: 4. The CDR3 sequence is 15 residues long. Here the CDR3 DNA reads TGCGCCAGCAGTGGAGGGACAGGGGGCGAAAACACCATATATTTT. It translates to CASSGGTGGENTIYF.

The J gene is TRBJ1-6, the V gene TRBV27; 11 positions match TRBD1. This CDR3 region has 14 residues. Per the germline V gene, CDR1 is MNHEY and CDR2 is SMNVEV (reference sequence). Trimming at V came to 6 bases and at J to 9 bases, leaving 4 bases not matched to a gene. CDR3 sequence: CASRPDRGLSPLHF. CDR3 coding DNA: TGTGCCAGCAGGCCGGACAGGGGGCTTTCACCCCTCCACTTT.

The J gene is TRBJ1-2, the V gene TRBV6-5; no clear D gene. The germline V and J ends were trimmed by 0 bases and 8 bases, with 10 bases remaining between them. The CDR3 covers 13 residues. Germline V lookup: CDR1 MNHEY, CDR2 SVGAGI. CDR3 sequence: CASSYSFKEGYTF. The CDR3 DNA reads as TGTGCCAGCAGTTACTCGTTTAAAGAGGGCTACACCTTC.

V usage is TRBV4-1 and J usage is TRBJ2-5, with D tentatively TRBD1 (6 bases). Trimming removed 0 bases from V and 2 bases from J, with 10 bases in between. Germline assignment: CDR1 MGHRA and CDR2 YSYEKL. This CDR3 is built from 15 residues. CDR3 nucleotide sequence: TGCGCCAGCAGCCAAGAAGGGACACAGCAAGAGACCCAGTACTTC. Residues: CASSQEGTQQETQYF.

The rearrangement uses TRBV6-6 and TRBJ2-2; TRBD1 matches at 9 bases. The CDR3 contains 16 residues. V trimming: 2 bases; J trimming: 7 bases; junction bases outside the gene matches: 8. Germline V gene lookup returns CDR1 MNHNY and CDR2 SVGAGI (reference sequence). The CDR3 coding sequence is TGTGCCAGCAGTTACCCGACAGGGGGGCTCGGCGGGGAGCTGTTTTTT. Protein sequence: CASSYPTGGLGGELFF.

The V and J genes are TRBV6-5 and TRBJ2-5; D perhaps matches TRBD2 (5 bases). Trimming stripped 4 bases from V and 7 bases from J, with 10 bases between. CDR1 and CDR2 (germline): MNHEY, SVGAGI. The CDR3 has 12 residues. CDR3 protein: CASSLLRGTQYF. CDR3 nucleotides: TGTGCCAGCAGTTTACTCCGGGGGACCCAGTACTTC.

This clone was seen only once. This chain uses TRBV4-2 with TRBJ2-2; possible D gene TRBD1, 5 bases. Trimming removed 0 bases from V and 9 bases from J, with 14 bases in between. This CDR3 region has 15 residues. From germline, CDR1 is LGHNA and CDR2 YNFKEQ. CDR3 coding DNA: TGTGCCAGCAGCCAAGAATCAGGACAAGGCCGGGAGCTGTTTTTT. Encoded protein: CASSQESGQGRELFF.

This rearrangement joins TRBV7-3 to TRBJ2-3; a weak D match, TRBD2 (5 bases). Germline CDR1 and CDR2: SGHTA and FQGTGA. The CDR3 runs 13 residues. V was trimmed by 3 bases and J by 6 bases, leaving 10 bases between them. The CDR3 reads CASSFSGRDTQYF. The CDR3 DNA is TGTGCCAGCAGCTTCAGCGGCCGGGATACGCAGTATTTT. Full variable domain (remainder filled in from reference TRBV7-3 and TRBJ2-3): GAGVSQTPSNKVTEKGKYVELRCDPISGHTALYWYRQSLGQGPEFLIYFQGTGAADDSGLPNDRFFAVRPEGSVSTLKIQRTERGDSAVYLCASSFSGRDTQYFGPGTRLTVL.

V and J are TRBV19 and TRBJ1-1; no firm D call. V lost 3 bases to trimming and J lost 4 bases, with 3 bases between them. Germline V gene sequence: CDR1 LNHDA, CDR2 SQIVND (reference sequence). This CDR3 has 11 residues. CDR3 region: CASSIFTEAFF. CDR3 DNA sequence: TGTGCCAGTAGTATCTTCACTGAAGCTTTCTTT.

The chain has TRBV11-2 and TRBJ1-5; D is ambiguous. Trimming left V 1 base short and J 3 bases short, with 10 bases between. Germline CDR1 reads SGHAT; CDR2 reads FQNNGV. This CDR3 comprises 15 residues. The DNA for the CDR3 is TGTGCCAGCAGCTTAGGCCCCCAGGCCAATCAGCCCCAGCATTTT. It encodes CASSLGPQANQPQHF.

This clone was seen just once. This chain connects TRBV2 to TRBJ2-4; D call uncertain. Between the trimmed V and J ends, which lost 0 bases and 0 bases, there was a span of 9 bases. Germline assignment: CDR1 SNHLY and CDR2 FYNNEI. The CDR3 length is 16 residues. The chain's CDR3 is CASSEAPRLAKNIQYF. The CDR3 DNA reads TGTGCCAGCAGTGAAGCGCCCAGGTTAGCCAAAAACATTCAGTACTTC.

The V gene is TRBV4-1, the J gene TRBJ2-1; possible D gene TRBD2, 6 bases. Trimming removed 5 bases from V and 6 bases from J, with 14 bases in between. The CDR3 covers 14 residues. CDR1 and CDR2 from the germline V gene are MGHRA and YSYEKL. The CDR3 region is CASSSSSGVNEQFF. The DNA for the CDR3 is TGCGCCAGCAGCTCATCCTCGGGGGTCAATGAGCAGTTCTTC.

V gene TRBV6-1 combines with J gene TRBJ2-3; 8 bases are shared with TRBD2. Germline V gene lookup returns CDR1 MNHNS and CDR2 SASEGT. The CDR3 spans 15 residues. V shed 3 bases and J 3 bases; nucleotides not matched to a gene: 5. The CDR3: CASSEQLAGTDTQYF. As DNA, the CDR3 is TGTGCCAGCAGTGAGCAATTAGCGGGGACAGATACGCAGTATTTT.

The CDR3 sequence: CASSPNLGTVQYF. The CDR3 DNA sequence: TGTGCCAGCAGCCCCAACTTGGGGACAGTGCAGTACTTC. This chain joins TRBV14 and TRBJ2-7, with 7 bases matching TRBD1. Germline V gene lookup returns CDR1 SGHDN and CDR2 FVKESK. V gave up 4 bases and J gave up 9 bases; unmatched junction bases: 9. The CDR3 length is 13 residues.